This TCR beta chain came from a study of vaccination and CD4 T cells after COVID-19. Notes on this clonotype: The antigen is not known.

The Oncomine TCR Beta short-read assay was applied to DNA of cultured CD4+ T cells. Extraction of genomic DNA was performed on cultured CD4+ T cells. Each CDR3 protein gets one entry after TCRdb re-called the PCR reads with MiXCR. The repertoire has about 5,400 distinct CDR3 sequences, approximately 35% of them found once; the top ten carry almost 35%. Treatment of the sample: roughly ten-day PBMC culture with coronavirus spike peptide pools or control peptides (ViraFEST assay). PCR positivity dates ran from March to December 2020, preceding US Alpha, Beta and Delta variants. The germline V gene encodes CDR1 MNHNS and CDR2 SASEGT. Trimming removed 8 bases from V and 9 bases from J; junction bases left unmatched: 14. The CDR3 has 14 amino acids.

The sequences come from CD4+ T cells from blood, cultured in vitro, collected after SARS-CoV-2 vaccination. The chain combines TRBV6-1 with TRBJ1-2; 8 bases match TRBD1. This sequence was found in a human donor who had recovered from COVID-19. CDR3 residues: CASRRQGFIQSYTF. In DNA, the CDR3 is TGTGCCAGCCGAAGACAGGGGTTTATCCAGAGCTACACCTTC.